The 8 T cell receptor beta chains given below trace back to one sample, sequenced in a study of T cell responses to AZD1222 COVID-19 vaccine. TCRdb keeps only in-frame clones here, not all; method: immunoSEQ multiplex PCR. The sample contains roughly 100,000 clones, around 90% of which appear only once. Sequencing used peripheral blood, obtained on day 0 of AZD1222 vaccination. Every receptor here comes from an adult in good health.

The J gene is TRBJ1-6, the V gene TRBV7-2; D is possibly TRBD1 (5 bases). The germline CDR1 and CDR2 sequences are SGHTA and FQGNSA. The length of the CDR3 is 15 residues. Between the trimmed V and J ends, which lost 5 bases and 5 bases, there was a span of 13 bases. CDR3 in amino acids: CASSPQGRNNSPLHF. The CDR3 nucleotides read TGTGCCAGCAGCCCGCAGGGTCGGAATAATTCACCCCTCCACTTT.

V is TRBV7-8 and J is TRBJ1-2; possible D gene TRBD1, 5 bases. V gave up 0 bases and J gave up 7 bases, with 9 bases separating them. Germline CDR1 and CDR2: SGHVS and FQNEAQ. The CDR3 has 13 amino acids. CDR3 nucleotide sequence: TGTGCCAGCAGCTTAGCGGGGGGTTTTGGCTACACCTTC. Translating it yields CASSLAGGFGYTF.

In DNA, the CDR3 is TGTGCCAGCAGCGCATATACTAGCAACCCGACCGGGGAGCTGTTTTTT. Translation gives CASSAYTSNPTGELFF. The chain couples TRBV7-2 to TRBJ2-2; D possibly corresponds to TRBD2 (6 bases). The CDR3 spans 16 residues. The germline V gene has CDR1 SGHTA and CDR2 FQGNSA. V shed 5 bases and J shed 5 bases, with 18 bases lying between them. Combining the CDR3 with reference TRBV7-2 and TRBJ2-2 gives the whole variable domain GAGVSQSPSNKVTEKGKDVELRCDPISGHTALYWYRQSLGQGLEFLIYFQGNSAPDKSGLPSDRFSAERTGGSVSTLTIQRTQQEDSAVYLCASSAYTSNPTGELFFGEGSRLTVL.

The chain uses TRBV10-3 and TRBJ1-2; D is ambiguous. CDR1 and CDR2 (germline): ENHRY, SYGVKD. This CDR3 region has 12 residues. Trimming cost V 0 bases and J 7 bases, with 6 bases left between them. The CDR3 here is CAISESNTGYTF. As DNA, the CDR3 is TGTGCCATCAGTGAGTCTAACACTGGCTACACCTTC.

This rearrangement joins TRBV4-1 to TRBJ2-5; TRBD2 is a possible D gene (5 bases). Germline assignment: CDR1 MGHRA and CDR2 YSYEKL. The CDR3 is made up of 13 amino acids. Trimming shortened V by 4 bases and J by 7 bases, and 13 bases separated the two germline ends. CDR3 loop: CASSLLPRGTQYF. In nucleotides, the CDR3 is TGCGCCAGCAGCCTGCTGCCTCGGGGGACCCAGTACTTC.

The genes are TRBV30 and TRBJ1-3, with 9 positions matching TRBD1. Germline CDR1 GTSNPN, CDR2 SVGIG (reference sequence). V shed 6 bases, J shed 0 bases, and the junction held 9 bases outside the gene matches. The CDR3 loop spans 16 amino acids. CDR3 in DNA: TGTGCCTGCCTGACAGGGGGGATTAGCTCTGGAAACACCATATATTTT. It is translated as CACLTGGISSGNTIYF.

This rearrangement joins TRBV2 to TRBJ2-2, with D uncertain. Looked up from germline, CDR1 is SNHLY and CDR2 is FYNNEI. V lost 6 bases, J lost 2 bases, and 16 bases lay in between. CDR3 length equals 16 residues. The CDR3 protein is CASSNPRRSNTGELFF. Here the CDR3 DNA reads TGTGCCAGCAGCAATCCGAGAAGGTCCAACACCGGGGAGCTGTTTTTT.

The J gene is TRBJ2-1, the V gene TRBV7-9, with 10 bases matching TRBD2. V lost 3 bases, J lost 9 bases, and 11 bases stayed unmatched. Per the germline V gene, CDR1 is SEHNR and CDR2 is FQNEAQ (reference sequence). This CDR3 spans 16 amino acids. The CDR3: CASSLDTSGASGEQFF. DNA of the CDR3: TGTGCCAGCAGCTTGGATACTAGCGGGGCCTCTGGTGAGCAGTTCTTC.